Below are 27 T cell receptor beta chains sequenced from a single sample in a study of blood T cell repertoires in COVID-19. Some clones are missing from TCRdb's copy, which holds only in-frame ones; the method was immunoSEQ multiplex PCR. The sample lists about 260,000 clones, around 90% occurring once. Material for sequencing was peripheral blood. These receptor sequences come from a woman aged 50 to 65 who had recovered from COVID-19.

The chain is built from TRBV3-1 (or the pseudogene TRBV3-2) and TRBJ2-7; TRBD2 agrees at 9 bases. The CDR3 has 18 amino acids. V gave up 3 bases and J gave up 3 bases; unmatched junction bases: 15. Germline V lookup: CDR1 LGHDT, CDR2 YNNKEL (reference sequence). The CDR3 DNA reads TGTGCCAGCAGCCAGGCTGGGACTAGCAAGGAAAGAAACTACGAGCAGTACTTC. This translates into CASSQAGTSKERNYEQYF.

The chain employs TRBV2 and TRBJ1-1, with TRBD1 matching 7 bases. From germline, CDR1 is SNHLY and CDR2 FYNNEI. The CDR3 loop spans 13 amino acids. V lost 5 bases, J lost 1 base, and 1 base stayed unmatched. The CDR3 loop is CASSQGENTEAFF. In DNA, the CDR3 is TGTGCCAGCAGTCAGGGGGAGAACACTGAAGCTTTCTTT.

The chain's CDR3 is CASSYVRPESSYEQYF. In nucleotides, the CDR3 is TGTGCCAGCAGTTACGTCAGGCCCGAGAGCTCCTACGAGCAGTACTTC. The V and J genes are TRBV6-2 or TRBV6-3 and TRBJ2-7; D is undetermined. There are 16 residues in the CDR3. The V and J ends lost 2 bases and 0 bases respectively, with 14 bases between them. The germline V gene has CDR1 MNHEY and CDR2 SVGEGT.

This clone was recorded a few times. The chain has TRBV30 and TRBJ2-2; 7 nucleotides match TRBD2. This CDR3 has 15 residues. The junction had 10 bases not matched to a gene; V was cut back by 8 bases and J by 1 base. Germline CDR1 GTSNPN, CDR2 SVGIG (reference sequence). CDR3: CAGGYGGGNTGELFF. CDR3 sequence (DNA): TGTGCCGGAGGGTATGGCGGGGGGAACACCGGGGAGCTGTTTTTT.

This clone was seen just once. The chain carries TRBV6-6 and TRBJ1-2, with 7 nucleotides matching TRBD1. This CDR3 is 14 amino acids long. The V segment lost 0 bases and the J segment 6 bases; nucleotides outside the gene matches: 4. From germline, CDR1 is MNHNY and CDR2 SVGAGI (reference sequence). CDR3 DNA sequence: TGTGCCAGCAGTTACTCGGAGGGGGCGGATGGCTACACCTTC. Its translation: CASSYSEGADGYTF.

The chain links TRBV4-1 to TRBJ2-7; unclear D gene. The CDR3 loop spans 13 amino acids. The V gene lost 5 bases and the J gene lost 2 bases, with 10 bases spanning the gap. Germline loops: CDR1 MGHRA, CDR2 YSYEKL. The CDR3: CASSVSQAYEQYF. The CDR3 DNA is TGCGCCAGCAGCGTCAGTCAGGCCTACGAGCAGTACTTC.

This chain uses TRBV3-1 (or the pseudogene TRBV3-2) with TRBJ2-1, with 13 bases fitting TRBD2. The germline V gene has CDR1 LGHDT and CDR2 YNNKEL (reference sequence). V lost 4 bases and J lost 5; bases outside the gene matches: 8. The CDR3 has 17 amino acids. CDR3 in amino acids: CASSPMPGLAGDNEQFF. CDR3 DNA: TGTGCCAGCAGCCCCATGCCTGGACTAGCGGGGGACAATGAGCAGTTCTTC.

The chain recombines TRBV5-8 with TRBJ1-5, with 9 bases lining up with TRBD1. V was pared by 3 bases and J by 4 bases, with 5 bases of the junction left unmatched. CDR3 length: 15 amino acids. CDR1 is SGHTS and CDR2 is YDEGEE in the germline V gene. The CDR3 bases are TGTGCCAGCAGCTCCCTGGGACAGGGAAATCAGCCCCAGCATTTT. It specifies CASSSLGQGNQPQHF.

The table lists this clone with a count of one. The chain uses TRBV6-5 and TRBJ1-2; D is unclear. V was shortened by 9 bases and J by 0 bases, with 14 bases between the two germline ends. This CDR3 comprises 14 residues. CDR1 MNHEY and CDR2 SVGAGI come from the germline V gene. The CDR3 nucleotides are TGTGCCAGTGAATTAATAGCCGCTAACTATGGCTACACCTTC. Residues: CASELIAANYGYTF.

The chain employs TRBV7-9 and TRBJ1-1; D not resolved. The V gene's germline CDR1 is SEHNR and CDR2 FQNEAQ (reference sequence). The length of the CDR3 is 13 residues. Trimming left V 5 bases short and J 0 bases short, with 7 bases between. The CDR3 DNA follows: TGTGCCAGCAGCCCAAACATGAACACTGAAGCTTTCTTT. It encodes CASSPNMNTEAFF. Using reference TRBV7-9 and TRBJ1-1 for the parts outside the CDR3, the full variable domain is DTGVSQNPRHKITKRGQNVTFRCDPISEHNRLYWYRQTLGQGPEFLTYFQNEAQLEKSRLLSDRFSAERPKGSFSTLEIQRTEQGDSAMYLCASSPNMNTEAFFGQGTRLTVV.

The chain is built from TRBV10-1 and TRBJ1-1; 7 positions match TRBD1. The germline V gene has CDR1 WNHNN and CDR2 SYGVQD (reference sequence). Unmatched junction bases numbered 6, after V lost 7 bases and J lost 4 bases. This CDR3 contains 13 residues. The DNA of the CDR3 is TGCGCCAGCATTAGGGGGCTTGGCACTGAAGCTTTCTTT. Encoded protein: CASIRGLGTEAFF.

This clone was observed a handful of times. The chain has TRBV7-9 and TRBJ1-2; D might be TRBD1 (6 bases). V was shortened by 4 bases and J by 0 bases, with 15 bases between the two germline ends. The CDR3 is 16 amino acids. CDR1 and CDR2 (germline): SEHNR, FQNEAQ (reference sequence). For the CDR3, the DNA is TGTGCCAGCAGCTCTCGACAGGACCAGGCTAACTATGGCTACACCTTC. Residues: CASSSRQDQANYGYTF.

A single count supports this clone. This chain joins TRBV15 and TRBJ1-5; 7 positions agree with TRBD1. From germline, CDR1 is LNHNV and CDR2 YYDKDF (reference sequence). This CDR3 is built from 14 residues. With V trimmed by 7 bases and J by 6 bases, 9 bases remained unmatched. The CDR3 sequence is CATIERQGLQPQHF. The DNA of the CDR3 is TGTGCCACCATCGAGCGACAGGGACTTCAGCCCCAGCATTTT.

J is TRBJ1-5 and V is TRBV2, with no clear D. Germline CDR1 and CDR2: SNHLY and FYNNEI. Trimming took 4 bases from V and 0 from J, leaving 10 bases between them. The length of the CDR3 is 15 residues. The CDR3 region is CASSGAADSNQPQHF. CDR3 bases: TGTGCCAGCAGTGGGGCTGCCGATAGCAATCAGCCCCAGCATTTT.

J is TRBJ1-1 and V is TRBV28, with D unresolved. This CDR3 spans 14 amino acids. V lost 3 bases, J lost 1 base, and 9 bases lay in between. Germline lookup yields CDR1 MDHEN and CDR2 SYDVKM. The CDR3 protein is CASSFSRGNTEAFF. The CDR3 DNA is TGTGCCAGCAGTTTTTCTCGGGGGAACACTGAAGCTTTCTTT.

In DNA, the CDR3 is TGTGCCAGCAGCTTGCCAACTACGAGTCCCAGAGCTTTCTTT. It specifies CASSLPTTSPRAFF. The rearrangement links TRBV5-5 to TRBJ1-1; no reliable D call. In germline, CDR1 is SGHKS, CDR2 YYEKEE (reference sequence). This CDR3 has 14 amino acids. The V end lost 1 base, the J end lost 10 bases, and 17 bases lay between the germline ends. The full variable domain, with the rest looked up from reference TRBV5-5 and TRBJ1-1, is DAGVTQSPTHLIKTRGQQVTLRCSPISGHKSVSWYQQVLGQGPQFIFQYYEKEERGRGNFPDRFSARQFPNYSSELNVNALLLGDSALYLCASSLPTTSPRAFFGQGTRLTVV.

CDR3 sequence (DNA): TGTGCCAGTATTGCCGGGACAGGGTTCCCCGGGGAGCTGTTTTTT. Translating gives CASIAGTGFPGELFF. The gene calls are TRBV19 and TRBJ2-2; 9 nucleotides agree with TRBD1. CDR3 length: 15 amino acids. CDR1 and CDR2 (germline): LNHDA, SQIVND (reference sequence). With 7 bases clipped from V and 6 bases from J, the junction kept 9 bases outside the gene matches.

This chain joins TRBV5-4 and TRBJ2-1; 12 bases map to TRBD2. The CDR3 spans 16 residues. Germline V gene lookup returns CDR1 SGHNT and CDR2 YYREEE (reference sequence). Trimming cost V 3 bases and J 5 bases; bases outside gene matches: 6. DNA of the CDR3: TGTGCCAGCAGCTGGGGACTAGCGGGTAGCAACAATGAGCAGTTCTTC. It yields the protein CASSWGLAGSNNEQFF.

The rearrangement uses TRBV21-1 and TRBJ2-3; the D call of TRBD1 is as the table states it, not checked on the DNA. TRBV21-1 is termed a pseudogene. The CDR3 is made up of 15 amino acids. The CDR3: CASSKKGQGTDTQYF. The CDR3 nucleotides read TGTGCCAGCAGCAAAAAGGGACAGGGCACAGATACGCAGTATTTT.

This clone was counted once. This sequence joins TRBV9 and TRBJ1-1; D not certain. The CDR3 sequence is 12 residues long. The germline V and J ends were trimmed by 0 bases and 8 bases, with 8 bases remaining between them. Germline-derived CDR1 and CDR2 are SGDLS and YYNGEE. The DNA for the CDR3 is TGTGCCAGCAGCGTAGCAACAGCCGAAGCTTTCTTT. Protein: CASSVATAEAFF.

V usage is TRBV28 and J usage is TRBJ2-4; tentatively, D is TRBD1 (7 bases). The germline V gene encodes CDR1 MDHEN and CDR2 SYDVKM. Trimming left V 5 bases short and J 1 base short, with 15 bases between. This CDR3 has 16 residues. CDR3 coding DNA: TGTGCCAGCAGTCTACTCAGGGGGGACGCCAAAAACATTCAGTACTTC. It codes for CASSLLRGDAKNIQYF.

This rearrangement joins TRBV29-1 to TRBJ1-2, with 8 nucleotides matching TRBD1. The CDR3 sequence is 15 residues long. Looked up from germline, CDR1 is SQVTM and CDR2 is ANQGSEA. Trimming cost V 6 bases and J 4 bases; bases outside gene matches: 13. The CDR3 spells CSVTGMTGEIYGYTF. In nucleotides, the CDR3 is TGCAGCGTGACGGGGATGACAGGGGAGATCTATGGCTACACCTTC.

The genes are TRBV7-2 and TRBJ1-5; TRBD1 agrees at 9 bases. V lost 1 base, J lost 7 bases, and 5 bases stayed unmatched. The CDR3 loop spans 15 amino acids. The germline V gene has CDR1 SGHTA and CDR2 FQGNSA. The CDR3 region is CASSLEGTGRQPQHF. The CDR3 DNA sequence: TGTGCCAGCAGCTTAGAGGGGACAGGGCGGCAGCCCCAGCATTTT.

The CDR3 nucleotides are TGTGCCACAACCCCCGGGAGCTCCTACAATGAGCAGTTCTTC. It translates to CATTPGSSYNEQFF. The V call is TRBV7-9, the J call TRBJ2-1; D possibly corresponds to TRBD2 (6 bases). V was cut by 10 bases and J by 0 bases, with 13 bases left in between. The CDR3 is 14 residues long. CDR1 and CDR2 from the germline V gene are SEHNR and FQNEAQ (reference sequence).

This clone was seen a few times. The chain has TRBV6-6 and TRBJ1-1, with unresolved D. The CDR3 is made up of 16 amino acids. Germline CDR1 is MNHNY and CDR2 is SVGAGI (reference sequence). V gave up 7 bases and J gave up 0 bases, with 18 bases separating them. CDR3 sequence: CASIDFPGFLNTEAFF. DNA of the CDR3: TGTGCCAGCATAGACTTCCCTGGGTTCCTGAACACTGAAGCTTTCTTT.

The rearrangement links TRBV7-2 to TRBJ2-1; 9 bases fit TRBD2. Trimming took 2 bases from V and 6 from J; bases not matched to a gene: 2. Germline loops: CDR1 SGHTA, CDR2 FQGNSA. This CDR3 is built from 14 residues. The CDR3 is CASSLSSGTNEQFF. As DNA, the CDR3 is TGTGCCAGCAGCTTATCTAGCGGGACCAATGAGCAGTTCTTC.

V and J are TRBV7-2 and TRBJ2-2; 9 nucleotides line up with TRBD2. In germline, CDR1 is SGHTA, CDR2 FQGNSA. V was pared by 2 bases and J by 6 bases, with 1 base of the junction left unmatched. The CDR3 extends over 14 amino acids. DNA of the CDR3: TGTGCCAGCAGCTTACGCGGGGGGGCCGGGGAGCTGTTTTTT. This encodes CASSLRGGAGELFF.